A single sample gave rise to the 26 T cell receptor beta chains below, sequenced in a study of T-cell reconstitution after alpha-beta-depleted transplantation in children. The TCRbeta library was prepared with unique molecular identifiers. TCRdb reprocessed the PCR reads via MiXCR and lists one record per CDR3 protein. The sample yields over 150,000 distinct CDR3 sequences, over 8.5% seen once. Here the sequenced sample was PBMCs, taken before TCRalphabeta/CD19-depleted stem cell transplant. Source of these receptors: a boy between 2 and 10 years old with acute myeloid leukemia, due to receive a stem cell transplant.

The chain links TRBV20-1 to TRBJ2-1, with 7 bases matching TRBD2. V lost 6 bases to trimming and J lost 6 bases; unmatched junction nucleotides: 17. Germline V lookup: CDR1 DFQATT, CDR2 SNEGSKA (reference sequence). This CDR3 is built from 16 residues. CDR3 amino acids: CSATLLGAGEVNEQFF. The CDR3 bases are TGCAGTGCGACACTCCTTGGTGCGGGGGAGGTCAATGAGCAGTTCTTC.

This clonotype appeared many times. The V call is TRBV7-9, the J call TRBJ2-7, with TRBD1 matching 8 bases. V shed 5 bases and J 5 bases; nucleotides not matched to a gene: 14. From germline, CDR1 is SEHNR and CDR2 FQNEAQ (reference sequence). CDR3 length: 16 residues. CDR3 region: CASSPFGGQGFNEQYF. The DNA of the CDR3 is TGTGCCAGCAGCCCATTTGGTGGACAGGGCTTCAACGAGCAGTACTTC.

This clonotype was found many times. This sequence joins TRBV18 and TRBJ1-1, with 8 bases that match TRBD1. The length of the CDR3 is 15 residues. The trim removed 4 bases at V and 0 bases at J, leaving 4 bases unmatched. CDR1 KGHSH and CDR2 LQKENI come from the germline V gene. The CDR3 sequence is CASSQQGGMNTEAFF. The CDR3, as DNA: TGTGCCAGCTCACAACAGGGGGGCATGAACACTGAAGCTTTCTTT.

This clonotype was seen repeatedly, ten times or more. The chain recombines TRBV11-2 with TRBJ2-3, with a possible D match to TRBD1 (6 bases). The V gene's germline CDR1 is SGHAT and CDR2 FQNNGV. V was pared by 7 bases and J by 1 base, with 18 bases between. This CDR3 is 16 amino acids long. CDR3 sequence: CASTARGKSGTDTQYF. The CDR3, as DNA: TGTGCCAGCACCGCGAGGGGGAAGTCGGGCACAGATACGCAGTATTTT.

At least ten counts were recorded for this clonotype. The chain is built from TRBV12-3 or TRBV12-4 and TRBJ1-1, with a possible D match to TRBD1 (6 bases). The V and J ends lost 3 bases and 5 bases respectively, with 19 bases between them. The CDR3 sequence is 16 residues long. This CDR3 reads CASSFYRDFWKTEAFF. For the CDR3, the DNA is TGTGCCAGCAGTTTCTACAGGGATTTCTGGAAAACTGAAGCTTTCTTT.

At least ten counts were recorded for this clonotype. The chain links TRBV6-5 to TRBJ2-7; 8 nucleotides agree with TRBD2. This CDR3 contains 14 residues. Trimming cost V 0 bases and J 4 bases; bases outside gene matches: 2. In germline, CDR1 is MNHEY, CDR2 SVGAGI. The CDR3 sequence is CASSYSGLGYEQYF. The DNA of the CDR3 is TGTGCCAGCAGTTACTCGGGACTAGGATACGAGCAGTACTTC.

Notes on this clonotype: Being one base from a much bigger clone, this may be a read error. This chain connects TRBV28 to TRBJ2-3; no firm D call. Trimming took 5 bases from V and 1 from J, leaving 7 bases between them. The CDR3 spans 13 residues. Germline V gene sequence: CDR1 MDHEN, CDR2 SYDVKM. The CDR3 loop is CASSRLGTDTQYF. CDR3 nucleotides: TGTGCCAGCAGTCGTCTTGGCACAGATACGCAGTATTTT.

About this clonotype itself: At one end the junction does not follow the germline gene, possibly because of a read error. The chain uses TRBV12-3 or TRBV12-4 and TRBJ2-5; 11 bases are a match to TRBD2. The CDR3 sequence is 18 residues long. CDR3 DNA sequence: TGTGCCAGCAGTTCCCAACCGGGACTAGCGGTCGGGGGAGAGGCCCAGTACTTC. This codes for CASSSQPGLAVGGEAQYF.

Ten or more counts support this clonotype. The CDR3 nucleotides read TGTGCCAGCAGCTTTGCGATACCCAGCAGTTTAATGGGCCTAGCGGGAGACGAAGAGCAGTACTTC. Translated, it gives CASSFAIPSSLMGLAGDEEQYF. The chain joins TRBV12-1 to TRBJ2-7; TRBD2, the table's D call, was not compared with the DNA. TRBV12-1 is a pseudogene. The CDR3 has 22 residues.

This clonotype was observed many times. The V gene is TRBV2, the J gene TRBJ2-2, with 9 bases identical to TRBD1. The germline gives CDR1 SNHLY, CDR2 FYNNEI. V shed 6 bases, J shed 6 bases, and the junction held 11 bases outside the gene matches. This CDR3 is built from 16 residues. The CDR3 loop is CASRPTGTGLAGELFF. Here the CDR3 DNA reads TGTGCCAGCAGACCAACCGGGACAGGGCTCGCCGGGGAGCTGTTTTTT.

The CDR3 region has the DNA TGTGCCAGCAGCTTGCGGGTAGCGGGGAACACTGAAGCTTTCTTT. It encodes CASSLRVAGNTEAFF. The chain joins TRBV5-5 to TRBJ1-1; D is uncertain. CDR3 size: 15 residues. Trimming left V 1 base short and J 1 base short, with 11 bases between. Germline loops: CDR1 SGHKS, CDR2 YYEKEE (reference sequence).

This clonotype was counted at least ten times. The rearrangement links TRBV29-1 to TRBJ2-5, with 9 bases fitting TRBD1. Germline-derived CDR1 and CDR2 are SQVTM and ANQGSEA. V shed 6 bases, J shed 5 bases, and the junction held 4 bases outside the gene matches. The length of the CDR3 is 12 residues. This chain's CDR3 is CSVDRGEETQYF. The CDR3 region has the DNA TGCAGCGTGGACAGGGGAGAGGAGACCCAGTACTTC.

This clonotype was seen repeatedly, ten times or more. This chain connects TRBV3-1 to TRBJ2-7, with D perhaps TRBD1 (6 bases). From germline, CDR1 is LGHDT and CDR2 YNNKEL (reference sequence). This CDR3 is built from 15 residues. Trimming cost V 3 bases and J 0 bases, with 12 bases left between them. The CDR3 sequence: CASSQSRGSSYEQYF. The CDR3 bases are TGTGCCAGCAGCCAGAGCAGGGGCAGCTCCTACGAGCAGTACTTC.

This clonotype was seen ten or more times. The genes are TRBV20-1 and TRBJ1-1, with D perhaps TRBD1 (5 bases). Germline V gene lookup returns CDR1 DFQATT and CDR2 SNEGSKA (reference sequence). This CDR3 is 13 amino acids long. V was cut by 5 bases and J by 1 base, with 11 bases left in between. CDR3 nucleotide sequence: TGCAGTGCTCTGGGACTCGAGAACACTGAAGCTTTCTTT. As protein: CSALGLENTEAFF.

This clonotype has at least ten counts. This sequence joins TRBV15 and TRBJ2-1; 11 nucleotides align to TRBD2. V dropped 0 bases and J dropped 5; count of bases not matched to a gene: 12. Germline loops: CDR1 LNHNV, CDR2 YYDKDF (reference sequence). The CDR3 runs 19 residues. The CDR3 region is CATSRDFPILAGVDNEQFF. The CDR3 coding sequence is TGTGCCACCAGCAGAGATTTCCCCATACTAGCGGGGGTCGACAATGAGCAGTTCTTC.

This clonotype was seen repeatedly, ten times or more. The chain combines TRBV5-5 with TRBJ2-5, with TRBD2 matching over 10 bases. CDR1 and CDR2 from the germline V gene are SGHKS and YYEKEE (reference sequence). The CDR3 consists of 15 residues. The J segment lost 4 bases and the V segment lost 1 base, leaving 4 bases of the junction unmatched. CDR3 in DNA: TGTGCCAGCAGCTTGTTACTAGCGGGGCCAGAGACCCAGTACTTC. It is translated as CASSLLLAGPETQYF.

This clonotype showed up many times. The gene calls are TRBV12-3 or TRBV12-4 and TRBJ1-2, with 9 nucleotides matching TRBD1. Trimming removed 7 bases from V and 4 bases from J; junction bases left unmatched: 7. The CDR3 length is 14 residues. The CDR3: CASTVGQGRYGYTF. The DNA for the CDR3 is TGTGCCAGCACCGTCGGACAGGGGCGCTATGGCTACACCTTC.

This clonotype appeared many times. A much larger clone differs by one base, so this may be a read error. This chain uses TRBV5-1 with TRBJ2-1, with TRBD2 as a possible D gene (5 bases). Trimming took 4 bases from V and 4 from J, leaving 12 bases between them. Germline-derived CDR1 and CDR2 are SGHRS and YFSETQ. The CDR3 has 14 residues. Here the CDR3 reads CASSTEDHYNEQFF. The CDR3 nucleotides are TGCGCCAGCAGCACGGAGGACCATTACAATGAGCAGTTCTTC.

This clonotype was detected many times. V is TRBV2 and J is TRBJ2-5; unclear D gene. Germline loops: CDR1 SNHLY, CDR2 FYNNEI. The CDR3 loop spans 11 amino acids. V lost 0 bases, J lost 5 bases, and 1 base lay in between. The CDR3 here is CASSEAETQYF. The CDR3 nucleotides are TGTGCCAGCAGTGAAGCGGAGACCCAGTACTTC.

This clonotype has at least ten counts. The chain employs TRBV2 and TRBJ2-1; D gene unclear. The V end lost 6 bases, the J end lost 0 bases, and 6 bases lay between the germline ends. The CDR3 has 13 amino acids. Germline loops: CDR1 SNHLY, CDR2 FYNNEI. The CDR3: CASRGSSYNEQFF. The CDR3 coding sequence is TGTGCCAGCAGGGGAAGCTCCTACAATGAGCAGTTCTTC.

This clonotype came up many times. V gene TRBV28 combines with J gene TRBJ1-5; a possible D gene is TRBD1 (6 bases). The CDR3 extends over 16 amino acids. Germline V gives CDR1 MDHEN, CDR2 SYDVKM. V lost 6 bases and J 1 base, leaving 16 bases between the germline ends. This chain's CDR3 is CASSTGIRASNQPQHF. The DNA of the CDR3 is TGTGCCAGCAGCACAGGGATCCGGGCAAGCAATCAGCCCCAGCATTTT.

This clonotype was counted many times. The chain has TRBV5-1 and TRBJ2-1, with 10 bases that match TRBD1. The CDR3 spans 14 residues. Trimming removed 4 bases from V and 5 bases from J; junction bases left unmatched: 3. The germline gives CDR1 SGHRS, CDR2 YFSETQ. For the CDR3, the DNA is TGCGCCAGCAGCCCGGGGACAGGGGACAATGAGCAGTTCTTC. Protein product: CASSPGTGDNEQFF.

This clonotype is termed medium-sized (0.01 to 0.1%). The CDR3, as DNA: TGTGCCAGCAGAATAGGATGGACTGAAGCTTTCTTT. This encodes CASRIGWTEAFF. This chain connects TRBV2 to TRBJ1-1, with D hard to call. This CDR3 contains 12 residues. V gave up 6 bases and J gave up 5 bases, with 10 bases separating them. Per germline, CDR1 SNHLY and CDR2 FYNNEI.

This clonotype was seen at least ten times. V gene TRBV6-1 combines with J gene TRBJ1-1, with D maybe TRBD1 (5 bases). Per the germline V gene, CDR1 is MNHNS and CDR2 is SASEGT. The V gene lost 6 bases and the J gene lost 6 bases, with 17 bases spanning the gap. The CDR3 spans 14 residues. The CDR3 DNA reads as TGTGCCAGCAGGATAACCCCGGGACGACCTGAAGCTTTCTTT. Encoded protein: CASRITPGRPEAFF.

There are many counts of this clonotype. V gene TRBV5-1 combines with J gene TRBJ2-3; maybe TRBD2 (5 bases). Germline V lookup: CDR1 SGHRS, CDR2 YFSETQ. V lost 1 base to trimming and J lost 2 bases, with 8 bases between them. The CDR3 runs to 14 residues. CDR3 sequence: CASSLIRDTDTQYF. The CDR3 DNA is TGCGCCAGCAGCTTGATCCGGGACACAGATACGCAGTATTTT.

This clonotype was seen at least ten times. The chain carries TRBV20-1 and TRBJ1-1; possible D gene TRBD1, 5 bases. With 0 bases removed from V and 4 bases from J, the gap between germline ends came to 18 bases. This CDR3 is 16 amino acids long. Per the germline V gene, CDR1 is DFQATT and CDR2 is SNEGSKA (reference sequence). The CDR3: CSARDPSGAGGTEAFF. The CDR3 coding sequence is TGCAGTGCTAGAGATCCATCTGGGGCGGGGGGCACTGAAGCTTTCTTT.